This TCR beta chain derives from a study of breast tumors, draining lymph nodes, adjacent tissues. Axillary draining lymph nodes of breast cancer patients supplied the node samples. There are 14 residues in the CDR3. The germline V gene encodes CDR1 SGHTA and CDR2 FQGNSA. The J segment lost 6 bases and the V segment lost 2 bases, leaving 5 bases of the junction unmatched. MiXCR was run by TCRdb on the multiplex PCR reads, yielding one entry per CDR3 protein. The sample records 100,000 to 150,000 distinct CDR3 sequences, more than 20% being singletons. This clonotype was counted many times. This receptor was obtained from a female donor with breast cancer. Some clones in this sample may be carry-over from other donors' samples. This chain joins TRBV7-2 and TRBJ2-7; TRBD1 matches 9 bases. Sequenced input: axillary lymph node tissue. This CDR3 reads CASSLWGQGCEQYF. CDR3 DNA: TGTGCCAGCAGCTTATGGGGACAGGGCTGCGAGCAGTACTTC. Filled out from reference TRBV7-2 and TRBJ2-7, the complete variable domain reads GAGVSQSPSNKVTEKGKDVELRCDPISGHTALYWYRQSLGQGLEFLIYFQGNSAPDKSGLPSDRFSAERTGGSVSTLTIQRTQQEDSAVYLCASSLWGQGCEQYFGPGTRLTVT.